This T cell receptor (beta chain) stems from a study of shared clonotypes between healthy human individuals. The study's findings and limits: Clonotype sharing across several donors was observed for around 5.1% of naive CD4 clonotypes. Represented diversity, genetic and exposure-history alike, was limited by few donors. Among donors, clonotype sharing was expected to be affected by sequencing depth.

This table comes from immunoSEQ multiplex PCR, and its TCRdb copy is limited to in-frame clones, with some not included. The sample comprises about 1 million clones, roughly 80% of which are singletons, and less than 1.5% rests with the top ten. This clone was observed a single time. Its antigen is undetermined. The CDR3 is made up of 14 amino acids. Trimming at V came to 4 bases and at J to 3 bases, leaving 4 bases not matched to a gene. Germline assignment: CDR1 LNHNV and CDR2 YYDKDF (reference sequence). The source material was memory CD4+ T cells sorted from blood. Indicated subset: CD45RA-negative fraction. This sequence joins TRBV15 and TRBJ2-3; TRBD2 matches at 7 bases. This receptor was taken from a man aged 18 to 30 in good health. This CDR3 is CATSMGRETDTQYF. DNA for the CDR3: TGTGCCACCAGCATGGGGCGGGAGACAGATACGCAGTATTTT.